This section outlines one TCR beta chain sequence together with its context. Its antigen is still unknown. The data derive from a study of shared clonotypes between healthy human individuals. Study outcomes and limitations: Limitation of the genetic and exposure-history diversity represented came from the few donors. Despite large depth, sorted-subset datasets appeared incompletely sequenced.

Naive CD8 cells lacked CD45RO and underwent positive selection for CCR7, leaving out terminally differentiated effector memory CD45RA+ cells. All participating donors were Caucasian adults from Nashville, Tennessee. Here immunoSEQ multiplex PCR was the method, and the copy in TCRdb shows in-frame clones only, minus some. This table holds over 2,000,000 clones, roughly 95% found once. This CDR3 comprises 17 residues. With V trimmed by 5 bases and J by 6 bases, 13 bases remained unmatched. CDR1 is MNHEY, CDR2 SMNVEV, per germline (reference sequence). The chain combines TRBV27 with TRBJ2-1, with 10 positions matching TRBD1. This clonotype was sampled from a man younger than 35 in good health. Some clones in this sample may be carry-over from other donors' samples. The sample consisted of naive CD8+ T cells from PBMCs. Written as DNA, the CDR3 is TGTGCCAGCAGTCCCGTACCCCCCGGGACAGGGGTCAATGAGCAGTTCTTC. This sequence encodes CASSPVPPGTGVNEQFF.